The clone carrying this T cell receptor (beta chain) has only a few counts. V was trimmed by 0 bases and J by 5 bases, leaving 7 bases between them. The CDR3 is made up of 13 amino acids. Germline values: CDR1 LGHNA, CDR2 YSLEER. The record originates from a study of CD8 T cells in Susac syndrome. The RNA, roughly 0.45 to 1 ug, was put through reverse transcription using random hexamers. TCRdb re-analysed the immunoSEQ multiplex PCR reads in MiXCR, keeping a single row per CDR3 protein. This sample yields 330,000 or so distinct CDR3 sequences, of which 75% to 90% are seen a single time; 0.18% belongs to the top ten. Sequencing targeted TCR beta in blood CD8+ and CD4+ T cells. Patients with stable or active relapsing-remitting disease, all of them treatment-naive, made up the multiple sclerosis controls. Negative isolation was used for CD8+ and CD4+ T cells and FACS enrichment for TEMRA cells.

The clonotype comes from a human donor with multiple sclerosis. The sequenced sample was CD8+ T cells from PBMCs. The rearrangement links TRBV4-3 to TRBJ1-1, with a tentative D call TRBD1 (5 bases). CDR3 residues: CASSQDAGTEAFF. The CDR3, as DNA: TGCGCCAGCAGCCAAGATGCAGGGACTGAAGCTTTCTTT.